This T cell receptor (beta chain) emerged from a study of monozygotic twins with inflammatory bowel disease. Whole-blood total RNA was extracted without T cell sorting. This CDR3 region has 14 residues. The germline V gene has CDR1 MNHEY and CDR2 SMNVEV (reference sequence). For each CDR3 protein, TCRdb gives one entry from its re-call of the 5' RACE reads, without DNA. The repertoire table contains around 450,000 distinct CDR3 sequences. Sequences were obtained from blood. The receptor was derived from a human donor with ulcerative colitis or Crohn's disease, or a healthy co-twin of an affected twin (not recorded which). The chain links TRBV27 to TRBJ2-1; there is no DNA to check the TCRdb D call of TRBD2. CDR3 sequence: CASSSASGSNEQFF.